The present TCR beta chain was sequenced within a study of regulatory T cells in long-lasting Graves disease. As for the study in general: Under 3 months of antithyroid drugs had been taken by newly diagnosed Graves' patients. General study results and limits: When disease was persistent, TRBV28, TRBJ1-2 and TRBJ2-5 were the favored segments.

Noted time point: newly diagnosed GD, antithyroid drugs for less than 3 months. The authors made the TCR library using RNA they extracted from PBMCs. In this sample, this clonotype turned up many times. Its antigen is undetermined. Building of the TCR beta libraries involved iRepertoire HTBI primers and Arm-PCR of CDR3 regions. TCRdb re-derived calls from the multiplex PCR reads in MiXCR, one entry per CDR3 protein. The sample holds roughly 380,000 distinct CDR3 sequences, roughly a sixth seen once. Germline V gene lookup returns CDR1 SGHTA and CDR2 FQGNSA. There are 12 residues in the CDR3. Between the trimmed V and J ends, which lost 0 bases and 9 bases, there was a span of 6 bases.

This sequence joins TRBV7-2 and TRBJ2-1; no reliable D call. The specimen was peripheral blood mononuclear cells (PBMCs), collected at new diagnosis, from a patient treated with antithyroid drugs. The source of this sequence is a female donor with Graves disease. CDR3 DNA: TGTGCCAGCAGCTTAGCGAGCCTTGAGCAGTTCTTC. Translating it yields CASSLASLEQFF. Full variable domain (outside the CDR3, taken from reference TRBV7-2 and TRBJ2-1): GAGVSQSPSNKVTEKGKDVELRCDPISGHTALYWYRQSLGQGLEFLIYFQGNSAPDKSGLPSDRFSAERTGGSVSTLTIQRTQQEDSAVYLCASSLASLEQFFGPGTRLTVL.